What follows describes a single TCR beta chain. Its antigen is undetermined. The immunoSEQ assay was v3. Sequencing depth was approximately 1.8 million read pairs for survey level, 5-6 million for deep. TCRdb's table, derived via immunoSEQ multiplex PCR, lists solely in-frame clones and lacks some. The sample lists about 36,000 clones; more than 60% were seen once. This record belongs to a study of TIL therapy for anti-PD-1-resistant metastatic lung cancer. Across the whole study: Patients had a median age of about 50 years (range about 35-75). Most patients had lung adenocarcinoma. General study points: TIL clonotype persistence in blood showed no apparent association with response.

This sample's time point: pre-treatment sample, taken before nivolumab and TIL therapy. CDR1 SGHAT and CDR2 FQDESV come from the germline V gene (reference sequence). The CDR3 consists of 14 residues. With 5 bases removed from V and 1 base from J, the gap between germline ends came to 11 bases. The rearrangement uses TRBV11-1 and TRBJ1-1; tentatively, D is TRBD1 (5 bases). The starting material was blood, obtained at baseline. This clonotype was sampled from a person aged 30 to 80 with non-small cell lung cancer. The CDR3, as DNA: TGTGCCAGCAGCCCCAGGGTCTCGAACACTGAAGCTTTCTTT. Protein sequence: CASSPRVSNTEAFF.